This TCR beta chain emerged from a study of cytomegalovirus exposure and HLA in healthy donors. The PCR made use of 60 Vbeta and 13 Jbeta primers. Assay: immunoSEQ multiplex PCR; the TCRdb copy retains only in-frame clones and omits some. Here the sample spans roughly 160,000 clones, about four fifths being singletons. The CDR3 is 15 residues long. Trimming took 0 bases from V and 1 from J, leaving 10 bases between them. CDR1 and CDR2 from the germline V gene are SGDLS and YYNGEE. Findings of the study overall: V- and J-gene trimming of TCR beta was linked (in a later analysis) to a missense DCLRE1C variant. The study listed roughly 160 cytomegalovirus-associated TCR beta chains.

As to this clone: Its antigen remains unknown.

The chain uses TRBV9 and TRBJ1-1; no firm D call. The specimen was PBMCs. This sequence originates from a young man in good health and CMV-seronegative. The CDR3 here is CASSVAPGGNTEAFF. In nucleotides, the CDR3 is TGTGCCAGCAGCGTAGCCCCTGGCGGGAACACTGAAGCTTTCTTT.